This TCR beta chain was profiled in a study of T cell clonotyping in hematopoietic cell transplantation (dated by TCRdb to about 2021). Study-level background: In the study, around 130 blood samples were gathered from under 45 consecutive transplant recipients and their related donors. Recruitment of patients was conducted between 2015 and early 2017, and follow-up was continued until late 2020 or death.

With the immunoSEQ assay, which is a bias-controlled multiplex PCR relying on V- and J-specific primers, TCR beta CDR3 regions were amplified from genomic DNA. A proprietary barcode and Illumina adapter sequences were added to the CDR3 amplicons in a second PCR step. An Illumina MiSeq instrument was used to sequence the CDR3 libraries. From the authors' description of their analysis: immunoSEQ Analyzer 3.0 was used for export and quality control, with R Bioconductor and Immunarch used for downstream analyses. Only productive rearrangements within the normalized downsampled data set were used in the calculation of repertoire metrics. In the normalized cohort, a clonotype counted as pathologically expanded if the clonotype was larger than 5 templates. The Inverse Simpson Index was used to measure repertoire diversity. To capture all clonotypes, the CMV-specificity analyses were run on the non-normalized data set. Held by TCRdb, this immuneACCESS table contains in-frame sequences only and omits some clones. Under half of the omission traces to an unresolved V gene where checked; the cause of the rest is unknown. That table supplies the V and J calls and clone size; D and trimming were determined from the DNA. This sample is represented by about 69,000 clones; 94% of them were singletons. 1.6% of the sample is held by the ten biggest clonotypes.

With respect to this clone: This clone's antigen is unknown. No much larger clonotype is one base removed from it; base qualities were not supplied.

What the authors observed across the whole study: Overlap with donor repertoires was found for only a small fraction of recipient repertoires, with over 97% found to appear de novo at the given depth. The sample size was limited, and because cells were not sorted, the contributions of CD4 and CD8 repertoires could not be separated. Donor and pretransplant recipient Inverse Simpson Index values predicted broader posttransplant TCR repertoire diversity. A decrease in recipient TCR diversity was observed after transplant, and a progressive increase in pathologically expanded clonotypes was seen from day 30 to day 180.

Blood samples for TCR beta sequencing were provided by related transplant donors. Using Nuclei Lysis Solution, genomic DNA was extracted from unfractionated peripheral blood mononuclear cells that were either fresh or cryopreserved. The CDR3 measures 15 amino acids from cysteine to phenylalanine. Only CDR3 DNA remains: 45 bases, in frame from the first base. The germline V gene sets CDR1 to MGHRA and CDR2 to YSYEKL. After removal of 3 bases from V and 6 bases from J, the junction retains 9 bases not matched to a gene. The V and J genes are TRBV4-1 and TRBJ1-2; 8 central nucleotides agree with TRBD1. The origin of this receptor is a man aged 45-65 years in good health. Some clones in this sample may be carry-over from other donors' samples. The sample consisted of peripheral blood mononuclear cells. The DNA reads TGCGCCAGCAGCCAGTTGGGACAGGCGCTCGATGGCTACACCTTC. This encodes CASSQLGQALDGYTF.